These T cell receptor beta chains were read from a single sample in a study of PD-1 blockade in mismatch repair-deficient tumors. What these receptors recognize is not known. Repertoires were generated with immunoSEQ multiplex PCR, while TCRdb's copy carries only in-frame clones and drops some. Of approximately 9,000 clones listed, about nine tenths are singletons. This material consisted of cells cultured in vitro, taken from a patient treated with pembrolizumab. The origin of the receptors is an adult with mismatch repair-deficient cancer. Each CDR3 is given with its conserved first and last residue. The D gene is left open where the match is weak. Only part of the rows carry a size: once, few, many, or a class if the clone is expanded.

v_call: TRBV7-6; d_call: TRBD1; clone_size: .; j_call: TRBJ2-7; cdr3_aa: CASSLRGLEQYF; cdr3_nt: TGTGCCAGCAGCTTAAGGGGGCTCGAGCAGTACTTC
v_call: TRBV4-2; d_call: .; clone_size: .; j_call: TRBJ1-1; cdr3_aa: CASSQDGRSMNTEAFF; cdr3_nt: TGTGCCAGCAGCCAAGATGGGCGGTCCATGAACACTGAAGCTTTCTTT
v_call: TRBV7-3; d_call: .; clone_size: .; j_call: TRBJ2-7; cdr3_aa: CASSLIPSNEQYF; cdr3_nt: TGTGCCAGCAGCTTAATCCCTAGCAACGAGCAGTACTTC
v_call: TRBV7-2; d_call: .; clone_size: .; j_call: TRBJ1-4; cdr3_aa: CASSLAGAREKLFF; cdr3_nt: TGTGCCAGCAGCTTAGCGGGGGCTAGGGAAAAACTGTTTTTT
v_call: TRBV19; d_call: .; clone_size: .; j_call: TRBJ2-1; cdr3_aa: CASKSASSYNEQFF; cdr3_nt: TGTGCCAGTAAGAGCGCCAGCTCCTACAATGAGCAGTTCTTC
v_call: TRBV27; d_call: TRBD2; clone_size: .; j_call: TRBJ2-7; cdr3_aa: CASSPGQGALGTSGRIDEQYF; cdr3_nt: TGTGCCAGCAGTCCAGGACAGGGGGCGTTGGGGACTAGCGGGAGGATCGACGAGCAGTACTTC
v_call: TRBV11-2; d_call: TRBD1; clone_size: once; j_call: TRBJ2-1; cdr3_aa: CASSLLQGSDYNEQFF; cdr3_nt: TGTGCCAGCAGCCTTTTACAGGGGTCTGACTACAATGAGCAGTTCTTC
v_call: TRBV2; d_call: .; clone_size: .; j_call: TRBJ2-7; cdr3_aa: CASSSETSSYEQYF; cdr3_nt: TGTGCCAGCAGTTCCGAGACATCCTCCTACGAGCAGTACTTC
v_call: TRBV14; d_call: .; clone_size: .; j_call: TRBJ1-2; cdr3_aa: CASSQGQSYGYTF; cdr3_nt: TGTGCCAGCAGCCAAGGGCAGTCCTATGGCTACACCTTC
v_call: TRBV9; d_call: .; clone_size: .; j_call: TRBJ1-1; cdr3_aa: CASSVDMGTRTEAFF; cdr3_nt: TGTGCCAGCAGCGTTGATATGGGGACCCGGACTGAAGCTTTCTTT
v_call: TRBV5-1; d_call: .; clone_size: .; j_call: TRBJ1-2; cdr3_aa: CASSRPDGRGYTF; cdr3_nt: TGCGCCAGCAGCAGACCCGACGGGAGGGGTTACACCTTC
v_call: TRBV6-1; d_call: TRBD1; clone_size: .; j_call: TRBJ2-7; cdr3_aa: CASTVIRDSGYEQYF; cdr3_nt: TGTGCCAGCACCGTTATCCGGGACAGCGGCTACGAGCAGTACTTC
v_call: TRBV28; d_call: .; clone_size: .; j_call: TRBJ2-7; cdr3_aa: CASSFGTFSYEQYF; cdr3_nt: TGTGCCAGCAGTTTTGGGACATTCTCCTACGAGCAGTACTTC
v_call: TRBV19; d_call: .; clone_size: .; j_call: TRBJ2-7; cdr3_aa: CASSKAVAISYEQYF; cdr3_nt: TGTGCCAGTAGTAAGGCAGTCGCCATCTCCTACGAGCAGTACTTC
v_call: TRBV6-5; d_call: .; clone_size: once; j_call: TRBJ1-4; cdr3_aa: CASSRRKGEKLFF; cdr3_nt: TGTGCCAGCAGCCGGCGCAAGGGCGAAAAACTGTTTTTT
v_call: TRBV10-2; d_call: .; clone_size: .; j_call: TRBJ1-5; cdr3_aa: CASGGSNQPQHF; cdr3_nt: TGCGCCAGCGGAGGTAGCAATCAGCCCCAGCATTTT
v_call: TRBV20-1; d_call: .; clone_size: .; j_call: TRBJ2-1; cdr3_aa: CSASRLRIGIF; cdr3_nt: TGCAGTGCTAGCCGCTTGAGAATTGGGATCTTC
v_call: TRBV5-6; d_call: .; clone_size: .; j_call: TRBJ2-1; cdr3_aa: CASSLGRGQLYNEQFF; cdr3_nt: TGTGCCAGCAGCTTGGGTCGGGGACAATTATACAATGAGCAGTTCTTC
v_call: TRBV6-4; d_call: TRBD1; clone_size: .; j_call: TRBJ1-2; cdr3_aa: CASSDTGQGVRGYTF; cdr3_nt: TGTGCCAGCAGTGACACGGGACAGGGAGTTCGAGGCTACACCTTC
v_call: TRBV10-3; d_call: .; clone_size: .; j_call: TRBJ1-2; cdr3_aa: CAISESLSGYTF; cdr3_nt: TGTGCCATCAGTGAGTCCCTTTCGGGCTACACCTTC
v_call: TRBV28; d_call: TRBD1; clone_size: .; j_call: TRBJ1-4; cdr3_aa: CASSVDRFNEKLFF; cdr3_nt: TGTGCCAGCAGTGTGGACAGGTTTAATGAAAAACTGTTTTTT
v_call: TRBV5-8; d_call: .; clone_size: .; j_call: TRBJ1-3; cdr3_aa: CASSLETGDPGNTIYF; cdr3_nt: TGTGCCAGCAGCTTGGAGACGGGAGATCCTGGAAACACCATATATTTT